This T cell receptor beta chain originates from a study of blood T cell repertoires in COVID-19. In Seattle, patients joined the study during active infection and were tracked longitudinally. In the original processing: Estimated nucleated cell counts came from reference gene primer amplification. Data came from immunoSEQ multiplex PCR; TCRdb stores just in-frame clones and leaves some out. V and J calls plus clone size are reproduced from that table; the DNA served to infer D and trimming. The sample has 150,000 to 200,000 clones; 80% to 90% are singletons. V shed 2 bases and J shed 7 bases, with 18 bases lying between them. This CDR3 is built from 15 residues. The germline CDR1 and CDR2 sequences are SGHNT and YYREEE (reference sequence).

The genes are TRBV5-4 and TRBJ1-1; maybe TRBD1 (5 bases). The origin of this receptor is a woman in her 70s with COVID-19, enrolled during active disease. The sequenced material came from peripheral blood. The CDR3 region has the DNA TGTGCCAGCAGCTTCGGCGGGGCAGGAGGGGATGAAGCTTTCTTT. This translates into CASSFGGAGGDEAFF.